The 17 T cell receptor beta chains given below trace back to one sample, sequenced in a study of human T cells and chemical hapten exposure. The time point was: patch test 3, about 24 weeks after DPC sensitization. Noted treatment: therapeutic diphenylcyclopropenone sensitization with weekly scalp DPC. TCRdb redid the calling of the RACE reads with MiXCR, one entry per CDR3 protein. The data show roughly 100,000 distinct CDR3 sequences, with 34% seen just once and more than 2.5% held by the top ten. This specimen was whole blood, taken in connection with sensitization to the hapten diphenylcyclopropenone (DPC). Receptors originate from a middle-aged man with alopecia areata. Some clones in this sample may be carry-over from other donors' samples.

This clonotype was counted only a few times. This chain uses TRBV29-1 with TRBJ1-4, with 11 positions matching TRBD1. V lost 5 bases and J lost 8; bases outside the gene matches: 4. CDR1 is SQVTM, CDR2 ANQGSEA, per germline. CDR3 length equals 13 residues. The CDR3 sequence is CSVPGQGGEKLFF. CDR3 nucleotide sequence: TGCAGCGTTCCGGGACAGGGGGGCGAAAAACTGTTTTTT.

This clonotype was counted between two and nine times. J is TRBJ1-6 and V is TRBV7-2; TRBD1 aligns across 8 bases. CDR3 length: 20 amino acids. With V trimmed by 5 bases and J by 5 bases, 20 bases remained unmatched. Germline V gene sequence: CDR1 SGHTA, CDR2 FQGNSA. The CDR3 DNA reads as TGTGCCAGCAGCCAAGACCCCCTCACAGGGGGAATCGTCAATAATTCACCCCTCCACTTT. Its protein product is CASSQDPLTGGIVNNSPLHF.

V and J are TRBV7-2 and TRBJ2-5, with 7 nucleotides matching TRBD1. The germline V gene has CDR1 SGHTA and CDR2 FQGNSA. After removal of 5 bases from V and 1 base from J, the junction contained 4 bases not matched to a gene. CDR3 length: 14 amino acids. The CDR3 bases are TGTGCCAGCAGCCCATACAGGGGCCAAGAGACCCAGTACTTC. Translating it yields CASSPYRGQETQYF.

This chain links TRBV11-2 with TRBJ1-1, with D unresolved. CDR1 and CDR2 (germline): SGHAT, FQNNGV. The ends were cut back, 0 bases at V and 4 bases at J, with 9 bases in the middle. The length of the CDR3 is 14 residues. CDR3: CASSLDAGVTEAFF. CDR3 DNA: TGTGCCAGCAGCTTAGACGCTGGGGTCACTGAAGCTTTCTTT.

This clonotype was seen only a few times. This chain uses TRBV20-1 with TRBJ2-3; possibly TRBD1 for D (6 bases). CDR3 length: 15 residues. Germline V gene sequence: CDR1 DFQATT, CDR2 SNEGSKA (reference sequence). V lost 3 bases and J lost 0, with 13 bases in between. This chain's CDR3 is CSARDTGKSTDTQYF. The CDR3 coding sequence is TGCAGTGCTAGGGATACAGGGAAGAGCACAGATACGCAGTATTTT.

V and J are TRBV5-1 and TRBJ2-3; TRBD2 matches at 12 bases. CDR3 size: 16 residues. With V trimmed by 3 bases and J by 4 bases, 6 bases remained unmatched. The germline gives CDR1 SGHRS, CDR2 YFSETQ. CDR3 protein: CASSWKGLAGSDTQYF. Written as DNA, the CDR3 is TGCGCCAGCAGCTGGAAGGGACTAGCGGGTTCAGATACGCAGTATTTT.

This clonotype appeared a few times. V and J are TRBV24-1 and TRBJ2-3; 12 nucleotides align to TRBD2. The CDR3 consists of 16 residues. Trimming removed 4 bases from V and 3 bases from J; junction bases left unmatched: 4. Germline CDR1 KGHDR, CDR2 SFDVKD. CDR3 amino acids: CATSDRLAGETDTQYF. The CDR3, as DNA: TGTGCCACCAGTGACCGACTAGCGGGAGAGACAGATACGCAGTATTTT.

J is TRBJ2-1 and V is TRBV4-1; 7 bases align to TRBD2. The CDR3 loop spans 17 amino acids. V shed 0 bases and J 4 bases; nucleotides not matched to a gene: 9. Germline values: CDR1 MGHRA, CDR2 YSYEKL. The CDR3 DNA follows: TGCGCCAGCAGCCAAGATCGAGCGGGATTTGATTACAATGAGCAGTTCTTC. Its protein product is CASSQDRAGFDYNEQFF.

The chain links TRBV29-1 to TRBJ2-2; D may be TRBD2 (6 bases). The CDR3 is 15 amino acids. The V gene lost 6 bases and the J gene lost 1 base, with 15 bases spanning the gap. Germline lookup yields CDR1 SQVTM and CDR2 ANQGSEA. As DNA, the CDR3 is TGCAGCGTAGGAGGGTCGGTGAAGAACACCGGGGAGCTGTTTTTT. As protein: CSVGGSVKNTGELFF.

The V call is TRBV7-9, the J call TRBJ2-7; TRBD1 might be the D (5 bases). The germline CDR1 and CDR2 sequences are SEHNR and FQNEAQ (reference sequence). The V end lost 3 bases, the J end lost 3 bases, and 12 bases lay between the germline ends. The CDR3 sequence is 14 residues long. CDR3 in amino acids: CASSLTELGYEQYV. For the CDR3, the DNA is TGTGCCAGCAGCTTGACAGAATTGGGCTACGAGCAGTACGTC.

The sample holds one count of this clonotype. V gene TRBV30 combines with J gene TRBJ2-5; TRBD2 matches 13 bases. The CDR3 contains 15 residues. Germline V gene lookup returns CDR1 GTSNPN and CDR2 SVGIG (reference sequence). The ends lost 6 bases at V and 2 bases at J; junction bases unmatched: 6. The CDR3 here is CACTSGRGKQETQYF. The DNA of the CDR3 is TGTGCCTGTACTAGCGGGAGGGGGAAACAAGAGACCCAGTACTTC.

The rearrangement joins TRBV5-1 to TRBJ1-1; 7 bases line up with TRBD1. V lost 1 base, J lost 0 bases, and 3 bases stayed unmatched. Germline V lookup: CDR1 SGHRS, CDR2 YFSETQ. The CDR3 runs to 15 residues. In DNA form, the CDR3 reads TGCGCCAGCAGCTTGCCGGGACAGATGAACACTGAAGCTTTCTTT. Encoded protein: CASSLPGQMNTEAFF.

This rearrangement joins TRBV7-3 to TRBJ1-6; D may be TRBD1 (5 bases). The V end lost 1 base, the J end lost 9 bases, and 10 bases lay between the germline ends. This CDR3 region has 14 residues. Germline CDR1 is SGHTA and CDR2 is FQGTGA. CDR3 sequence: CASSLNGGSSPLHF. For the CDR3, the DNA is TGTGCCAGCAGCTTAAATGGGGGGAGTTCACCCCTCCACTTT.

This sequence joins TRBV10-3 and TRBJ2-5; D gene ambiguous. Per the germline V gene, CDR1 is ENHRY and CDR2 is SYGVKD. V gave up 0 bases and J gave up 5 bases, with 4 bases separating them. The CDR3 is made up of 12 amino acids. This CDR3 reads CAISESEETQYF. The CDR3 nucleotides read TGTGCCATCAGTGAGTCTGAGGAGACCCAGTACTTC.

This clonotype was counted ten times or more. The V call is TRBV29-1, the J call TRBJ2-7; TRBD1 might be the D (6 bases). CDR3 length: 11 residues. The germline V and J ends were trimmed by 7 bases and 5 bases, with 12 bases remaining between them. The germline gives CDR1 SQVTM, CDR2 ANQGSEA. CDR3 loop: CSAWDKNEQYV. The CDR3 DNA follows: TGCAGCGCCTGGGACAAGAACGAGCAGTACGTC.

J is TRBJ2-1 and V is TRBV6-2 or TRBV6-3, with a possible D match to TRBD2 (6 bases). The CDR3 runs to 14 residues. Germline CDR1 is MNHEY and CDR2 is SVGEGT. V was clipped by 7 bases and J by 4 bases, with 14 bases between them. DNA of the CDR3: TGTGCCAGCATCGACGCGGGAAGATACAATGAGCAGTTCTTC. Its protein is CASIDAGRYNEQFF.

This clonotype was counted only a few times. V gene TRBV20-1 combines with J gene TRBJ1-1, with 8 bases that match TRBD1. CDR1 DFQATT and CDR2 SNEGSKA come from the germline V gene (reference sequence). The CDR3 extends over 14 amino acids. J gave up 5 bases and V 1 base, and 6 bases lay outside the gene matches. CDR3 amino acids: CSARVQGGGTEAFF. The CDR3 region has the DNA TGCAGTGCTAGAGTACAGGGGGGTGGGACTGAAGCTTTCTTT.